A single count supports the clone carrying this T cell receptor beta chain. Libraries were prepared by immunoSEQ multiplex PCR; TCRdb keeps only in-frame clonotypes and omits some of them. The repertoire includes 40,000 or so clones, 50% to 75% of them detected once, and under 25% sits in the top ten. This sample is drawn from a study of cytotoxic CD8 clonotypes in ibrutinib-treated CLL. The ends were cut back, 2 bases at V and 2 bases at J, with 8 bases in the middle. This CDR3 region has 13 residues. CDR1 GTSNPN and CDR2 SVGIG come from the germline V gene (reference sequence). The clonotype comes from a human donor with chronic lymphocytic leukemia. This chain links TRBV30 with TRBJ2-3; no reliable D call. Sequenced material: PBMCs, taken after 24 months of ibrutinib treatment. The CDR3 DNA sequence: TGTGCCTGGAGTCCAATTTACACAGATACGCAGTATTTT. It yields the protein CAWSPIYTDTQYF.